This section outlines one T cell receptor beta chain sequence together with its context. Antigen: not known. Unique molecular identifiers were incorporated during preparation of the TCRbeta library. TCRdb used MiXCR to reprocess the PCR reads, holding one entry per CDR3 protein. This table holds about 980,000 distinct CDR3 sequences, roughly 29% found once. This entry comes from a study of T-cell reconstitution after alpha-beta-depleted transplantation in children. Study-level results: Surviving recipient T cells and thymic progenitors produced the high day-60 TCRbeta diversity seen in some patients. Several hundred expanded graft clones reportedly were the source of alpha-beta T cells about two months after transplant. T cells produced anew were the main source of T-cell counts and diversity one year after transplant.

The germline V gene encodes CDR1 GTSNPN and CDR2 SVGIG (reference sequence). There are 16 residues in the CDR3. V lost 2 bases, J lost 7 bases, and 21 bases lay in between. The sequence was obtained from a boy in the first two years of life who had a stem cell transplant for SCID, so the T cells may come from the graft donor. The rearrangement uses TRBV30 and TRBJ1-5; D not certain. Sequenced here: PBMCs, mostly from graft donor cells, sampled 360 days after TCRalphabeta/CD19-depleted stem cell transplant. Here the CDR3 DNA reads TGTGCCTGGAGTCCAGGAGACGTCCACTTCGGGCAGCCCCAGCATTTT. It translates to CAWSPGDVHFGQPQHF.